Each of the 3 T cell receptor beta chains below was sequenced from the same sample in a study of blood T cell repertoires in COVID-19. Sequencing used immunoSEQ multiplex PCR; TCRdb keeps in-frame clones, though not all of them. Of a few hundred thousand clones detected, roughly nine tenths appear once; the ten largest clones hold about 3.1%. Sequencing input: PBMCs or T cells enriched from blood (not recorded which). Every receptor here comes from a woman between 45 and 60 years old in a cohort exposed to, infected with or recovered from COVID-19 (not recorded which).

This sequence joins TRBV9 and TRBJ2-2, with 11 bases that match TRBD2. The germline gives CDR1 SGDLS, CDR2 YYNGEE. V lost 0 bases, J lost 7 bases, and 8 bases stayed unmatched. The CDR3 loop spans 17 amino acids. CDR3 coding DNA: TGTGCCAGCAGCGTAGCTTCTAGCGGGGGGCTGGGCGGGGAGCTGTTTTTT. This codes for CASSVASSGGLGGELFF.

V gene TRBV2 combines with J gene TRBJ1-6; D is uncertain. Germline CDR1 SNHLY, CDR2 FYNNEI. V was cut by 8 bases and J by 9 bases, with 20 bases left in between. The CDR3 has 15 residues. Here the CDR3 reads CASEGGWVTGSPLHF. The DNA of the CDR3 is TGTGCCAGCGAGGGCGGTTGGGTGACGGGTTCACCCCTCCACTTT.

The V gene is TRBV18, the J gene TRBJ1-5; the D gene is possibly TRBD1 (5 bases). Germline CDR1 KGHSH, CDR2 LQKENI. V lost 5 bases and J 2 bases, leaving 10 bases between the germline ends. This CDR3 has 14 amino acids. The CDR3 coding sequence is TGTGCCAGCTCAAATCAGGGTGGCAATCAGCCCCAGCATTTT. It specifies CASSNQGGNQPQHF.